The text below deals with one T cell receptor beta chain. The antigen it recognizes is unknown. Qualities for individual bases were not recorded, and no much larger clone is one base off. The data stem from a study of T cells in Graves' hyperthyroidism and ophthalmopathy (dated by TCRdb to about 2019). Concerning the study at large: Peripheral blood samples were taken at the time of initial diagnosis, prior to any treatment. TCR V-J signatures able to tell the groups apart were searched for in a discovery cohort of more than 90 patients, of whom 43 had Graves' ophthalmopathy and roughly 57 had stable Graves' hyperthyroidism. Whether ophthalmopathy could be predicted prospectively was tested in an independent validation cohort made up of approximately 19 hyperthyroidism patients plus 17 patients who later progressed to ophthalmopathy. The 75 to 100 discovery patients were divided at random into training and test sets in a 7:3 ratio. The study also compared thyroid tissue and blood T-cell repertoires from five or six Graves' hyperthyroidism patients. Following sampling, methimazole starting at 30 mg daily was given to hyperthyroidism patients, and high-dose intravenous methylprednisolone was given to ophthalmopathy patients. According to the paper, TCR Vbeta CDR3 sequencing was carried out on 135 peripheral blood samples, which came from 40 to 45 ophthalmopathy, some 73 hyperthyroidism and around 17 progressor patients.

Graves' hyperthyroidism was defined as stable when no progression to ophthalmopathy occurred over 18 months of follow-up. Hyperthyroidism patients were newly diagnosed, had a disease duration of under 2 months, and were aged 18 to 65 years. Patients with uncontrolled infections, other autoimmune diseases, pregnancy or lactation were excluded. Diagnoses relied on clinical symptoms, serum thyroxine and TRAb, thyroid ultrasound and orbital computed tomography. PBMCs were separated from approximately 10 ml of fresh peripheral blood using Ficoll-Paque density gradient centrifugation. Total RNA was extracted using Trizol reagent, and RNA quality was assessed on an Agilent 2100 Bioanalyzer. Amplification of TCR beta CDR3 regions was carried out from RNA transcripts. The first round of RT-PCR for the TCR CDR3 was performed with the HTBI primer set and the Qiagen OneStep RT-PCR kit. Libraries were constructed in a second round of multiplex PCR, after which size selection and purification were performed. Paired-end sequencing of the libraries was performed with 100 bp reads on an Illumina HiSeq2000. The study's own analysis went as follows. SOAPnuke was used to process the raw data, throwing out any read that contained adapters or uncalled bases, had a mean Phred below 15, or lacked an exact constant-primer or identifier match. COPE v1.2.5 was used to merge high-quality paired reads, and clonotypes were defined as unique nucleotide sequences. MiTCR v1.1 was used to align clonotypes to the IMGT TRBV, TRBD and TRBJ reference segments. Analysis was restricted to V-J combinations with a frequency above 0.0001, which covered 99.2% of repertoires. A TCS score was defined as the ratio between F50 (clonal expansion) and ExV (chaos), using BLOSUM62-based TCRdist between CDR3 peptides within each V-J. Welch's t-statistics and random forest reduced 500 to 650 V-J features to about 12, which were used in a naive Bayes classifier (R e1071). In-frame beta chains were kept once TCRdb had trimmed the public reads at Q25 with fastp and called clones with MiXCR. Rows are unified per CDR3 protein, each entry keeping the most common DNA and genes. The authors' filters were not applied to this entry. This sample comprises approximately 330,000 distinct CDR3 sequences, 15% to 20% of them detected only once. Together, the top ten hold 49% of the sample.

What the research found in general, with its limitations: Most expanded thyroid clonotypes (frequency above 0.001) were also detected in blood, suggesting blood repertoires may reflect thyroid immune responses. In validation, the model predicted progression to ophthalmopathy with over 60% sensitivity and roughly 75% specificity, a median of approximately 6.5 months before onset. A model built on a 13 V-J signature distinguished ophthalmopathy from stable hyperthyroidism, reaching 87.88% sensitivity and under 84% specificity in cross-validation and 80%/75% in testing. Sample size was not statistically predetermined, and blinding of investigators to group allocation was not performed.

From the cysteine through the phenylalanine, the CDR3 covers 12 amino acids. The kept DNA is CDR3 alone, 36 bases in frame from the first base. V is trimmed back by 4 bases and J by 8 bases, and the junction contains 4 bases that no gene match accounts for. The CDR1 and CDR2 encoded by the germline V gene are SNHLY and FYNNEI. This clonotype was sampled from a woman aged 45-59 years with Graves' hyperthyroidism. The rearranged chain carries TRBV2 and TRBJ2-7; TRBD2 lines up with 8 middle nucleotides. The sequenced sample consisted of blood. The CDR3 in this case is CASSGGSGKQYF. The sequence in DNA is TGTGCCAGCAGTGGGGGTAGCGGGAAGCAGTACTTC.